Here is one T cell receptor (beta chain) with its context. These data originate in a study of shared T cell receptors in the human thymus. Generated by immunoSEQ multiplex PCR, the TCRdb table keeps only in-frame clones and is missing some. The table shows 630,000 or so clones, with more than 75% occurring only once. These data are also associated with another study on human thymus T cells. That source reports: Samples came from healthy Finnish infants during open corrective cardiac surgery. Corrective heart surgery yielded resections, and these provided the thymus tissue. Thymic repertoires from unrelated individuals overlapped highly, related research reported.

Sequencing was done on a sample of thymocytes. The clonotype comes from a boy less than two years old with a congenital heart defect.

CDR3 in amino acids: CASSKEQEEGYNEQFF. CDR3 coding DNA: TGTGCCAGCAGCAAAGAACAGGAGGAGGGTTACAATGAGCAGTTCTTC. V gene TRBV5-6 combines with J gene TRBJ2-1; D possibly corresponds to TRBD2 (6 bases). V dropped 4 bases and J dropped 4 bases, with 18 bases sitting between them. CDR1 is SGHDT and CDR2 is YYEEEE in the germline V gene. The CDR3 contains 16 residues. Filled out from reference TRBV5-6 and TRBJ2-1, the complete variable domain reads DAGVTQSPTHLIKTRGQQVTLRCSPKSGHDTVSWYQQALGQGPQFIFQYYEEEERQRGNFPDRFSGHQFPNYSSELNVNALLLGDSALYLCASSKEQEEGYNEQFFGPGTRLTVL.